These T cell receptor beta chains were read from a single sample in a study of OX40 agonist ivuxolimab in advanced cancers. Sequenced by immunoSEQ multiplex PCR; TCRdb stores in-frame clones only, minus some. The sample shows some 60,000 clones, 75% to 95% of them seen only once. Here the sequenced sample was CD4+ or CD8+ T cells sorted from blood, taken in a trial of the OX40 agonist ivuxolimab. These receptors were obtained from an adult with an advanced solid tumor such as melanoma, head and neck, liver or kidney cancer. Both conserved end residues are part of each CDR3. A D gene is named only where the DNA matches it firmly. Clone size appears in some rows only: once, few, many, or a class for an expanded clone.

v_gene: TRBV18; abundance: -; d_gene: -; j_gene: TRBJ2-5; CDR3aa: CASSPRHRTDQETQYF; CDR3nt: TGTGCCAGCTCACCACGCCACCGGACAGATCAAGAGACCCAGTACTTC
v_gene: TRBV7-2; abundance: -; d_gene: -; j_gene: TRBJ2-3; CDR3aa: CASSLGLPTDTQYF; CDR3nt: TGTGCCAGCAGCTTGGGGCTACCCACAGATACGCAGTATTTT
v_gene: TRBV6-6; abundance: -; d_gene: -; j_gene: TRBJ2-5; CDR3aa: CASSRWRAEDQETQYF; CDR3nt: TGTGCCAGCAGCAGGTGGAGAGCCGAGGACCAAGAGACCCAGTACTTC
v_gene: TRBV18; abundance: -; d_gene: TRBD2; j_gene: TRBJ2-1; CDR3aa: CASSPRRTRDNEQFF; CDR3nt: TGTGCCAGCTCACCAAGGAGGACTAGAGACAATGAGCAGTTCTTC
v_gene: TRBV6-4; abundance: -; d_gene: -; j_gene: TRBJ2-1; CDR3aa: CASSDSIVPGVGEQFF; CDR3nt: TGTGCCAGCAGTGACTCGATTGTCCCCGGAGTGGGTGAGCAGTTCTTC
v_gene: TRBV7-2; abundance: -; d_gene: TRBD1; j_gene: TRBJ1-3; CDR3aa: CASSFQTGGAFGNTIYF; CDR3nt: TGTGCCAGCAGCTTTCAGACAGGGGGCGCCTTCGGAAACACCATATATTTT
v_gene: TRBV5-4; abundance: -; d_gene: -; j_gene: TRBJ2-1; CDR3aa: CASSLRPGAGLGYNEQFF; CDR3nt: TGTGCCAGCAGCCTCCGACCGGGGGCAGGGCTCGGGTACAATGAGCAGTTCTTC
v_gene: TRBV9; abundance: once; d_gene: -; j_gene: TRBJ2-1; CDR3aa: CASSVRAYNEQFF; CDR3nt: TGTGCCAGCAGCGTAAGGGCCTACAATGAGCAGTTCTTC
v_gene: TRBV7-3; abundance: -; d_gene: -; j_gene: TRBJ2-5; CDR3aa: CASSLGNSPTETQYF; CDR3nt: TGTGCCAGCAGCTTAGGGAATAGCCCTACTGAGACCCAGTACTTC
v_gene: TRBV11-2; abundance: -; d_gene: -; j_gene: TRBJ2-3; CDR3aa: CASSPGLRRASTDTQYF; CDR3nt: TGTGCCAGCAGCCCCGGACTCCGACGAGCTAGCACAGATACGCAGTATTTT
v_gene: TRBV4-1; abundance: -; d_gene: -; j_gene: TRBJ1-1; CDR3aa: CASSRTSVGGGTEAFF; CDR3nt: TGCGCCAGCAGCCGGACGTCGGTCGGGGGGGGGACTGAAGCTTTCTTT
v_gene: TRBV5-4; abundance: -; d_gene: -; j_gene: TRBJ1-2; CDR3aa: CASSYRPLRTSKVSYGYTF; CDR3nt: TGTGCCAGCAGCTACCGACCGCTGAGGACCAGCAAGGTATCCTATGGCTACACCTTC
v_gene: TRBV6-5; abundance: once; d_gene: TRBD1; j_gene: TRBJ1-4; CDR3aa: CASRGQGSEKLFF; CDR3nt: TGTGCCAGCAGAGGACAGGGGAGCGAAAAACTGTTTTTT
v_gene: TRBV7-2; abundance: -; d_gene: -; j_gene: TRBJ2-7; CDR3aa: CASSLSYGYEQYF; CDR3nt: TGTGCCAGCAGCTTATCCTACGGCTACGAGCAGTACTTC
v_gene: TRBV6-5; abundance: -; d_gene: TRBD2; j_gene: TRBJ2-1; CDR3aa: CASTKTSGGNNEQFF; CDR3nt: TGTGCCAGCACCAAGACTAGCGGGGGGAACAATGAGCAGTTCTTC
v_gene: TRBV6-1; abundance: -; d_gene: -; j_gene: TRBJ2-1; CDR3aa: CASSEALGVNYYNEQFF; CDR3nt: TGTGCCAGCAGTGAAGCGCTGGGGGTGAATTACTACAATGAGCAGTTCTTC
v_gene: TRBV7-2; abundance: -; d_gene: TRBD1; j_gene: TRBJ2-5; CDR3aa: CASSWGQQETQYF; CDR3nt: TGTGCCAGCAGCTGGGGACAGCAAGAGACCCAGTACTTC
v_gene: TRBV6-6; abundance: -; d_gene: TRBD2; j_gene: TRBJ2-7; CDR3aa: CASSSRGGYEQYF; CDR3nt: TGTGCCAGCAGTTCCCGGGGGGGGTACGAGCAGTACTTC
v_gene: TRBV5-4; abundance: -; d_gene: TRBD2; j_gene: TRBJ2-1; CDR3aa: CASSLAAGGPRNEQFF; CDR3nt: TGTGCCAGCAGCTTGGCCGCGGGAGGGCCGAGGAATGAGCAGTTCTTC
v_gene: TRBV28; abundance: -; d_gene: -; j_gene: TRBJ2-5; CDR3aa: CAVTHSLRETQYF; CDR3nt: TGTGCCGTCACACACAGCTTGCGAGAGACCCAGTACTTC
v_gene: TRBV27; abundance: -; d_gene: -; j_gene: TRBJ1-5; CDR3aa: CASSRRGISQIAQPQHF; CDR3nt: TGTGCCAGCAGTCGTCGTGGGATCAGCCAGATAGCCCAGCCCCAGCATTTT
v_gene: TRBV28; abundance: -; d_gene: TRBD1; j_gene: TRBJ1-1; CDR3aa: CASSNRQGALDTEAFF; CDR3nt: TGTGCCAGCAGCAATAGACAGGGGGCGCTTGACACTGAAGCTTTCTTT
v_gene: TRBV5-1; abundance: -; d_gene: TRBD2; j_gene: TRBJ2-2; CDR3aa: CASSFLAGSTGELFF; CDR3nt: TGCGCCAGCAGCTTTTTAGCGGGCTCCACCGGGGAGCTGTTTTTT
v_gene: TRBV6-6; abundance: once; d_gene: -; j_gene: TRBJ1-2; CDR3aa: CASSTGSGYTF; CDR3nt: TGTGCCAGCAGTACAGGGTCCGGCTACACCTTC
v_gene: TRBV5-1; abundance: -; d_gene: TRBD2; j_gene: TRBJ2-2; CDR3aa: CASSPGLAGGLGELFF; CDR3nt: TGCGCCAGCAGCCCGGGACTAGCGGGAGGCCTCGGGGAGCTGTTTTTT
v_gene: TRBV5-5; abundance: -; d_gene: TRBD2; j_gene: TRBJ2-7; CDR3aa: CASSPSSGRSIEQYF; CDR3nt: TGTGCCAGCAGCCCCTCTAGCGGGAGGAGTATCGAGCAGTACTTC
v_gene: TRBV7-2; abundance: -; d_gene: TRBD1; j_gene: TRBJ1-3; CDR3aa: CASSLGTGAGNTIYF; CDR3nt: TGTGCCAGCAGCTTAGGGACAGGGGCTGGAAACACCATATATTTT
v_gene: TRBV28; abundance: -; d_gene: TRBD1; j_gene: TRBJ2-6; CDR3aa: CAYGQGAPGANVLTF; CDR3nt: TGTGCCTACGGACAGGGGGCGCCTGGGGCCAACGTCCTGACTTTC
v_gene: TRBV19; abundance: -; d_gene: -; j_gene: TRBJ2-5; CDR3aa: CASSIDGYTETQYF; CDR3nt: TGTGCCAGTAGTATAGATGGCTACACGGAGACCCAGTACTTC
v_gene: TRBV7-2; abundance: -; d_gene: -; j_gene: TRBJ2-3; CDR3aa: CASSPVGVWTQYF; CDR3nt: TGTGCCAGCAGCCCGGTTGGGGTTTGGACGCAGTATTTT
v_gene: TRBV11-1; abundance: -; d_gene: -; j_gene: TRBJ1-2; CDR3aa: CASSFNRYGYTF; CDR3nt: TGTGCCAGCAGCTTCAACCGGTATGGCTACACCTTC
v_gene: TRBV6-5; abundance: -; d_gene: TRBD2; j_gene: TRBJ2-3; CDR3aa: CASRGAGGAGTQYF; CDR3nt: TGTGCCAGCAGAGGAGCGGGAGGGGCAGGCACGCAGTATTTT
v_gene: TRBV27; abundance: -; d_gene: -; j_gene: TRBJ2-1; CDR3aa: CASSIRPSVGGYNEQFF; CDR3nt: TGTGCCAGCAGTATCCGTCCTAGCGTGGGGGGCTACAATGAGCAGTTCTTC
v_gene: TRBV18; abundance: -; d_gene: TRBD2; j_gene: TRBJ2-1; CDR3aa: CASSRREEYNEQFF; CDR3nt: TGTGCCAGCTCAAGGCGGGAGGAATACAATGAGCAGTTCTTC
v_gene: TRBV15; abundance: -; d_gene: -; j_gene: TRBJ2-7; CDR3aa: CATSRDAGNSYEQYF; CDR3nt: TGTGCCACCAGCAGAGATGCGGGGAACTCCTACGAGCAGTACTTC
v_gene: TRBV7-8; abundance: -; d_gene: TRBD2; j_gene: TRBJ2-2; CDR3aa: CASSPSGRTGELFF; CDR3nt: TGTGCCAGCAGTCCTAGCGGACGAACCGGGGAGCTGTTTTTT
v_gene: TRBV5-1; abundance: -; d_gene: TRBD1; j_gene: TRBJ2-3; CDR3aa: CASSSEDRAAPGADTQYF; CDR3nt: TGCGCCAGCAGCTCGGAGGACAGGGCCGCTCCTGGCGCAGATACGCAGTATTTT